The clone carrying this TCR beta chain was seen more than once but under ten times. This specimen belongs to a study of blood T cell repertoires in COVID-19. For the study at large: The origin of the acute and convalescent COVID-19 samples was the United States, Italy and Spain.

CDR3 length equals 16 residues. In germline, CDR1 is MDHEN, CDR2 SYDVKM. J was trimmed by 9 bases and V by 7 bases; bases with no gene match: 14. Clones were sequenced by immunoSEQ multiplex PCR, and TCRdb holds only the in-frame ones, with some missing. The sample carries 100,000 to 150,000 clones, around 85% recorded once. The TCR sequence derives from a woman aged 80 or over with COVID-19, enrolled during active disease. Material: peripheral blood. The chain joins TRBV28 to TRBJ2-1; TRBD2 matches at 11 bases. The CDR3 sequence: CASMGTRRTSGFEQFF. The DNA of the CDR3 is TGTGCCAGCATGGGCACCCGACGGACTAGCGGGTTTGAGCAGTTCTTC.